Below, one TCR beta chain is given with its context. The germline gives CDR1 SGHAT, CDR2 FQNNGV. This CDR3 region has 14 residues. The data were obtained in a study of T cells expressing NK-cell markers. TCRdb reprocessed the 5' RACE reads and keeps a single row for each CDR3 protein, giving no DNA. With 300,000 to 500,000 distinct CDR3 sequences in the sample, the ten largest clones hold approximately 12%. The rearrangement joins TRBV11-2 to TRBJ1-1. This TCR was recovered from a woman between 50 and 59 years old in good health. Material for sequencing was blood T cells: a sorted CD56 or NKG2C T cell subset, CD4+ or CD8+ T cells, or bulk PBMC T cells (not recorded which). The CDR3 loop is CASSPTGSYTEAFF.